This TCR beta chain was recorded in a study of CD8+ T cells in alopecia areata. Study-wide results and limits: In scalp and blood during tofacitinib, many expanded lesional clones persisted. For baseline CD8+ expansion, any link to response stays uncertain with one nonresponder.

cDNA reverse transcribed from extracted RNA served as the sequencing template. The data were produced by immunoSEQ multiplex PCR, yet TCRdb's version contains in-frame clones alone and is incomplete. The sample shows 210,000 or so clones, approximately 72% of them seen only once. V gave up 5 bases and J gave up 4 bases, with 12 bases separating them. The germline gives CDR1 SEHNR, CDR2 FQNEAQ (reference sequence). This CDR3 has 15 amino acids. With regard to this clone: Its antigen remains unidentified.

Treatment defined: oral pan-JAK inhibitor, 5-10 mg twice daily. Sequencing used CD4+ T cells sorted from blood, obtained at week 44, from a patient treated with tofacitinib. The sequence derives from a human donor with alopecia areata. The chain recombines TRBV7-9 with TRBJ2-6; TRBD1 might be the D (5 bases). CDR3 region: CASSEGVTGANVLTF. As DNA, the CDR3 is TGTGCCAGCAGCGAAGGGGTAACCGGGGCCAACGTCCTGACTTTC.